This TCR beta chain was captured in a study of cytomegalovirus exposure and HLA in healthy donors. Points on this clone: Its matching antigen is unknown.

Trimming removed 1 base at V and 4 bases at J, with 11 bases between. The CDR3 is 15 residues long. The germline gives CDR1 SGHTA, CDR2 FQGTGA. Method: immunoSEQ multiplex PCR; TCRdb's copy keeps in-frame clones and lacks some. The sample contains tens of thousands of clones, approximately 91% of which appear only once. Broader study findings: The tendency of first-cohort TCR clusters to co-occur in the 120 validation repertoires was identified by a subsequent analysis. Among TCR beta chains, those listed as cytomegalovirus-associated numbered some 170.

This sequence originates from a man aged 30 to 45 in good health and CMV-seronegative. The sequencing input was PBMCs. The rearrangement links TRBV7-3 to TRBJ2-1; D is perhaps TRBD1 (6 bases). CDR3 in DNA: TGTGCCAGCAGCTTAAACGGAGGACAGTACAATGAGCAGTTCTTC. Translated: CASSLNGGQYNEQFF.